The entry below describes one TCR beta chain. Its antigen is as yet unknown. This sample was taken from a study of cytotoxic CD8 clonotypes in ibrutinib-treated CLL. For the study at large: Responses: roughly 25 partial, 2 complete; after median roughly 5.5 years, around 15 stayed remitted, some twelve progressed. Study-wide results and caveats: On treatment, the uncommon public clonotypes contracted or remained stable. Patients had baseline clonality above age-matched healthy donors, and this clonality moved with circulating CD8+ T-cell counts.

Sequencing used immunoSEQ multiplex PCR; TCRdb keeps in-frame clones, though not all of them. The repertoire consists of over 200,000 clones, with roughly three quarters occurring once and the leading ten covering approximately 5.9%. The authors obtained roughly 2 micrograms of genomic DNA from cryopreserved PBMCs for TCR beta libraries. The sequences come from PBMCs, collected after 12 months of ibrutinib treatment. This TCR was recovered from a human donor with chronic lymphocytic leukemia.

CDR3 nucleotides: TGCGCCAGCAGCAGCGGGACGGTTGAGACCCAGTACTTC. Protein: CASSSGTVETQYF. The rearrangement uses TRBV5-1 and TRBJ2-5; 7 nucleotides align to TRBD2. The V and J ends lost 4 bases and 5 bases, in that order; junction bases with no gene match: 5. CDR3 length: 13 amino acids. Germline CDR1 is SGHRS and CDR2 is YFSETQ.